The 22 T cell receptor beta chains below all came from one sample that was sequenced in a study of blood T cell repertoires in COVID-19. Only in-frame clones appear in the TCRdb table, and some are missing; sequencing was by immunoSEQ multiplex PCR. The sample shows roughly 60,000 clones, approximately 82% of them seen only once. Input material: peripheral blood. The receptors were gathered from a man aged 55 to 70 with acute or convalescent COVID-19.

The CDR3 DNA is TGTGCCAGCAGTTACTTGGGACAGAGTACAATAGAGCAGTTCTTC. This translates into CASSYLGQSTIEQFF. The V gene is TRBV6-5, the J gene TRBJ2-1; 7 bases map to TRBD1. Germline CDR1 is MNHEY and CDR2 is SVGAGI. CDR3 length: 15 amino acids. V shed 1 base and J 10 bases; nucleotides not matched to a gene: 10.

This chain uses TRBV12-5 with TRBJ2-5; maybe TRBD1 (6 bases). The CDR3 loop spans 17 amino acids. V lost 5 bases and J 2 bases, leaving 21 bases between the germline ends. CDR1 and CDR2 (germline): LGHNT, FRNRAP. The DNA for the CDR3 is TGTGCTAGTGGTCCCGGATACAGGGAAATCAGTCAAGAGACCCAGTACTTC. It yields the protein CASGPGYREISQETQYF.

This chain links TRBV30 with TRBJ1-6; D might be TRBD1 (6 bases). Germline values: CDR1 GTSNPN, CDR2 SVGIG (reference sequence). The germline V and J ends were trimmed by 3 bases and 7 bases, with 19 bases remaining between them. The CDR3 runs to 16 residues. Here the CDR3 DNA reads TGTGCCTGGAGCGACAGGTTTTTGGGAAAAAATTCACCCCTCCACTTT. This gives the protein CAWSDRFLGKNSPLHF.

The chain is built from TRBV20-1 and TRBJ2-2; tentatively, D is TRBD1 (5 bases). The V end was cut by 3 bases, the J end by 2 bases, with 10 bases between. The CDR3 covers 14 residues. Germline V gene data show CDR1 as DFQATT and CDR2 as SNEGSKA (reference sequence). The CDR3 DNA follows: TGCAGTGCTAGTATAGGGGTTAACACCGGGGAGCTGTTTTTT. Protein: CSASIGVNTGELFF.

This chain joins TRBV6-6 and TRBJ1-1; D is uncertain. CDR1 is MNHNY, CDR2 SVGAGI, per germline (reference sequence). The ends were cut back, 5 bases at V and 7 bases at J, with 11 bases in the middle. The CDR3 extends over 12 amino acids. The CDR3 DNA follows: TGTGCCAGCAGTCGGCGGGCAAGTGAAGCTTTCTTT. Translated, it gives CASSRRASEAFF.

By sample share, this clone is medium-sized. The chain is built from TRBV19 and TRBJ2-2, with TRBD1 matching over 7 bases. The length of the CDR3 is 14 residues. V shed 7 bases, J shed 4 bases, and the junction held 6 bases outside the gene matches. CDR1 is LNHDA, CDR2 SQIVND, per germline (reference sequence). The CDR3 DNA is TGTGCCAGTATAGGACAGGCCCTCACCGGGGAGCTGTTTTTT. Translating it yields CASIGQALTGELFF.

The chain employs TRBV7-2 and TRBJ1-2; D gene uncertain. The germline CDR1 and CDR2 sequences are SGHTA and FQGNSA. The CDR3 totals 14 residues. V lost 2 bases to trimming and J lost 4 bases, with 11 bases between them. In nucleotides, the CDR3 is TGTGCCAGCAGCTTAAGAGTTGGGCCCTATGGCTACACCTTC. This gives the protein CASSLRVGPYGYTF.

J is TRBJ2-7 and V is TRBV10-3; D gene ambiguous. V was pared by 2 bases and J by 2 bases, with 7 bases between. Per germline, CDR1 ENHRY and CDR2 SYGVKD. This CDR3 region has 13 residues. CDR3 coding DNA: TGTGCCATCAGTGAGGGGCCAGCCTACGAGCAGTACTTC. Translation: CAISEGPAYEQYF.

The gene calls are TRBV28 and TRBJ2-5; 7 positions match TRBD1. The CDR3 has 16 residues. From germline, CDR1 is MDHEN and CDR2 SYDVKM. V dropped 4 bases and J dropped 2; count of bases not matched to a gene: 10. In DNA form, the CDR3 reads TGTGCCAGCAGTTCCCGACAGGGAAGGGGGCAAGAGACCCAGTACTTC. Protein: CASSSRQGRGQETQYF.

The V and J genes are TRBV4-1 and TRBJ2-3; tentatively, D is TRBD2 (6 bases). Germline V CDR1 and CDR2: MGHRA, YSYEKL. V was clipped by 7 bases and J by 5 bases, with 19 bases between them. The CDR3 length is 15 residues. The CDR3 protein is CASTGGSIALDTQYF. The CDR3 nucleotides are TGCGCCAGCACCGGGGGTAGCATAGCCCTAGATACGCAGTATTTT.

The chain carries TRBV5-1 and TRBJ1-1; 7 positions match TRBD1. This CDR3 spans 13 amino acids. The germline gives CDR1 SGHRS, CDR2 YFSETQ. Trimming removed 3 bases from V and 4 bases from J; junction bases left unmatched: 3. The CDR3 sequence: CASSWGTVTEAFF. Written as DNA, the CDR3 is TGCGCCAGCAGCTGGGGGACAGTCACTGAAGCTTTCTTT. Full variable domain (rest looked up from reference TRBV5-1 and TRBJ1-1): KAGVTQTPRYLIKTRGQQVTLSCSPISGHRSVSWYQQTPGQGLQFLFEYFSETQRNKGNFPGRFSGRQFSNSRSEMNVSTLELGDSALYLCASSWGTVTEAFFGQGTRLTVV.

The V and J genes are TRBV23-1 and TRBJ2-1; 8 nucleotides align to TRBD1. Being an ORF, TRBV23-1 has a function that is uncertain. Trimming took 4 bases from V and 3 from J; bases not matched to a gene: 8. CDR3 size: 16 residues. CDR3 loop: CASSLRQGRRYNEQFF. DNA for the CDR3: TGCGCCAGCAGTCTACGACAGGGGAGACGCTACAATGAGCAGTTCTTC.

The chain combines TRBV7-9 with TRBJ2-3, with no clear D. Germline V gives CDR1 SEHNR, CDR2 FQNEAQ (reference sequence). V was trimmed by 2 bases and J by 6 bases, leaving 15 bases between them. The CDR3 extends over 15 amino acids. The CDR3 nucleotides are TGTGCCAGCAGCTTAAGGCAAACAGTATTCGATACGCAGTATTTT. Its translation: CASSLRQTVFDTQYF.

V usage is TRBV7-3 and J usage is TRBJ1-1; the D gene is possibly TRBD1 (6 bases). CDR3 length: 15 amino acids. Trimming stripped 2 bases from V and 8 bases from J, with 18 bases between. Germline CDR1 and CDR2: SGHTA and FQGTGA. The CDR3 bases are TGTGCCAGCAGCTTACGCCCGGGAGGGGGGACAGAAGCTTTCTTT. This translates into CASSLRPGGGTEAFF.

V usage is TRBV19 and J usage is TRBJ1-1, with 8 bases lining up with TRBD1. J was trimmed by 0 bases and V by 5 bases; bases with no gene match: 8. This CDR3 spans 16 amino acids. The germline V gene has CDR1 LNHDA and CDR2 SQIVND (reference sequence). The CDR3 DNA reads as TGTGCCAGTAGTCAGGACAGGGAAGGGGTGAACACTGAAGCTTTCTTT. It specifies CASSQDREGVNTEAFF. The variable domain in full, completed from reference TRBV19 and TRBJ1-1, reads DGGITQSPKYLFRKEGQNVTLSCEQNLNHDAMYWYRQDPGQGLRLIYYSQIVNDFQKGDIAEGYSVSREKKESFPLTVTSAQKNPTAFYLCASSQDREGVNTEAFFGQGTRLTVV.

The J gene is TRBJ1-2, the V gene TRBV24-1, with TRBD1 as a possible D gene (5 bases). Germline values: CDR1 KGHDR, CDR2 SFDVKD. Trimming removed 5 bases from V and 7 bases from J, with 13 bases in between. There are 13 residues in the CDR3. The CDR3 region is CATSGWDSPGYTF. In DNA form, the CDR3 reads TGTGCCACCAGTGGCTGGGACTCCCCTGGCTACACCTTC.

The chain carries TRBV30 and TRBJ1-2; 8 positions agree with TRBD1. V trimming: 4 bases; J trimming: 5 bases; junction bases outside the gene matches: 6. In germline, CDR1 is GTSNPN, CDR2 SVGIG (reference sequence). This CDR3 is 13 amino acids long. CDR3 sequence: CAWIPHRGYGYTF. The CDR3 region has the DNA TGTGCCTGGATACCGCACAGGGGGTATGGCTACACCTTC. Full variable domain (remainder filled in from reference TRBV30 and TRBJ1-2): SQTIHQWPATLVQPVGSPLSLECTVEGTSNPNLYWYRQAAGRGLQLLFYSVGIGQISSEVPQNLSASRPQDRQFILSSKKLLLSDSGFYLCAWIPHRGYGYTFGSGTRLTVV.

The chain couples TRBV24-1 to TRBJ2-7; D is perhaps TRBD2 (5 bases). Looked up from germline, CDR1 is KGHDR and CDR2 is SFDVKD. The CDR3 extends over 13 amino acids. V was pared by 5 bases and J by 0 bases, with 7 bases between. As DNA, the CDR3 is TGTGCCACCAGTGCTACTAGCTCCTACGAGCAGTACTTC. This codes for CATSATSSYEQYF.

The chain joins TRBV28 to TRBJ1-5, with D hard to call. Germline-derived CDR1 and CDR2 are MDHEN and SYDVKM. Trimming shortened V by 7 bases and J by 5 bases, and 9 bases separated the two germline ends. The CDR3 contains 12 residues. The CDR3 DNA reads TGTGCCAGCACCGACTACGATCAGCCCCAGCATTTT. This translates into CASTDYDQPQHF. The full variable domain, in which reference TRBV28 and TRBJ1-5 provide the parts outside the CDR3, is DVKVTQSSRYLVKRTGEKVFLECVQDMDHENMFWYRQDPGLGLRLIYFSYDVKMKEKGDIPEGYSVSREKKERFSLILESASTNQTSMYLCASTDYDQPQHFGDGTRLSIL.

This clone was seen a few times. V usage is TRBV18 and J usage is TRBJ1-2, with TRBD1 identical over 9 bases. Germline assignment: CDR1 KGHSH and CDR2 LQKENI. The CDR3 is made up of 16 amino acids. V trimming: 3 bases; J trimming: 3 bases; junction bases outside the gene matches: 8. The DNA for the CDR3 is TGTGCCAGCTCACCCACCGGGACAGGGCCAGACTATGGCTACACCTTC. Its protein product is CASSPTGTGPDYGYTF.

This rearrangement joins TRBV6-5 to TRBJ2-1, with TRBD2 matching over 8 bases. In germline, CDR1 is MNHEY, CDR2 SVGAGI. V lost 8 bases, J lost 4 bases, and 1 base stayed unmatched. This CDR3 is built from 12 residues. CDR3 amino acids: CASRGGYNEQFF. The DNA for the CDR3 is TGTGCCAGCCGGGGGGGGTACAATGAGCAGTTCTTC.

This clone was counted between two and nine times. The sample has other DNA sequences that encode this CDR3 too. The chain has TRBV28 and TRBJ1-1, with 7 bases identical to TRBD1. Trimming took 5 bases from V and 5 from J; bases not matched to a gene: 2. Per the germline V gene, CDR1 is MDHEN and CDR2 is SYDVKM. The CDR3 loop spans 12 amino acids. The CDR3 here is CASSTDRTEAFF. CDR3 in DNA: TGTGCCAGCAGTACGGACAGGACTGAAGCTTTCTTT. The full variable domain, completed using reference TRBV28 and TRBJ1-1, is DVKVTQSSRYLVKRTGEKVFLECVQDMDHENMFWYRQDPGLGLRLIYFSYDVKMKEKGDIPEGYSVSREKKERFSLILESASTNQTSMYLCASSTDRTEAFFGQGTRLTVV.